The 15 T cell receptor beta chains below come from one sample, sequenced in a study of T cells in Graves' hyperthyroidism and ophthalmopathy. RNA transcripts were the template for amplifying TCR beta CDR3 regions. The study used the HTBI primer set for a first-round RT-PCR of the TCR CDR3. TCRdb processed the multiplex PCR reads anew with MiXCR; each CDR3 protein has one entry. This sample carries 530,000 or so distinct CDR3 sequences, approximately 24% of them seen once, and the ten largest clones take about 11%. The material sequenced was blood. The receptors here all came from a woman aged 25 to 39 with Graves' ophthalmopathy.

The CDR3 sequence: CASSSATNLREQYF. The DNA for the CDR3 is TGTGCCAGCAGCTCAGCGACTAATTTACGAGAGCAGTACTTC. V gene TRBV7-2 combines with J gene TRBJ2-7; possible D gene TRBD2, 5 bases. The V gene lost 4 bases and the J gene lost 7 bases, with 17 bases spanning the gap. This CDR3 has 14 amino acids. Germline lookup yields CDR1 SGHTA and CDR2 FQGNSA.

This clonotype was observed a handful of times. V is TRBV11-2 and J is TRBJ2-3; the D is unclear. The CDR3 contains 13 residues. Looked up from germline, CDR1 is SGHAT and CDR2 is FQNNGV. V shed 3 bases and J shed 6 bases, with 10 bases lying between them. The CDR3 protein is CASSFAGRDTQYF. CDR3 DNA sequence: TGTGCCAGCAGCTTCGCAGGAAGGGATACGCAGTATTTT. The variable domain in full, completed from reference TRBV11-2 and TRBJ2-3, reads EAGVAQSPRYKIIEKRQSVAFWCNPISGHATLYWYQQILGQGPKLLIQFQNNGVVDDSQLPKDRFSAERLKGVDSTLKIQPAKLEDSAVYLCASSFAGRDTQYFGPGTRLTVL.

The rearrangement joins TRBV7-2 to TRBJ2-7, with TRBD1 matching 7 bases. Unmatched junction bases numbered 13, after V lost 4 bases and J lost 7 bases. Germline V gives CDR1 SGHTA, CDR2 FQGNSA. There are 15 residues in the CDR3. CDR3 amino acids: CASSSTQGESSEQYF. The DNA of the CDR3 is TGTGCCAGCAGCTCGACCCAGGGGGAATCATCAGAGCAGTACTTC.

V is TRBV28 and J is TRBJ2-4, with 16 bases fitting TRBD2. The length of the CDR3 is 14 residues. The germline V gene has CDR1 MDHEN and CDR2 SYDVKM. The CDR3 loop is CAAGTSGRADIQYF. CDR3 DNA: TGTGCAGCCGGGACTAGCGGGAGGGCCGACATTCAGTACTTC.

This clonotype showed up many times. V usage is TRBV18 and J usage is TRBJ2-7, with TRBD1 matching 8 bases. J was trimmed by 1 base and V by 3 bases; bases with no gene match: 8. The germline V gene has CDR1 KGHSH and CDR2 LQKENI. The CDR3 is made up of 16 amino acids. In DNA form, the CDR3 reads TGTGCCAGCTCACCTTCGGGACAGGCCCTTTCCTACGAGCAGTACTTC. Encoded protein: CASSPSGQALSYEQYF.

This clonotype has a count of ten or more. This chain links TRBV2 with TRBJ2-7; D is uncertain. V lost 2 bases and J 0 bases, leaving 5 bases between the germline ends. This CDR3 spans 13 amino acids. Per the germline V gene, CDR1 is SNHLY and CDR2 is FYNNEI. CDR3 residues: CASSENSSYEQYF. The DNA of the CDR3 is TGTGCCAGCAGTGAAAACAGCTCCTACGAGCAGTACTTC.

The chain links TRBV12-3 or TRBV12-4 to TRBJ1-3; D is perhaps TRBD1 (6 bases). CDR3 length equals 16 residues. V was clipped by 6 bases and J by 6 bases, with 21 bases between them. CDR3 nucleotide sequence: TGTGCCAGCAGACCCGGGACATTAACCGAGTCAAACACCATATATTTT. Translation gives CASRPGTLTESNTIYF.

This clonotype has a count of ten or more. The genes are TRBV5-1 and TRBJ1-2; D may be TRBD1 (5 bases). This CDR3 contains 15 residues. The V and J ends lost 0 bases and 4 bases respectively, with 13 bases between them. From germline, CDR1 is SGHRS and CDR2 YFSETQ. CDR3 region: CASSLARRDGYGYTF. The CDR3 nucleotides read TGCGCCAGCAGCTTGGCTCGGAGGGACGGCTATGGCTACACCTTC.

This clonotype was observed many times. The CDR3 sequence: CASRAVDFYEQYF. The CDR3 DNA reads as TGCGCCAGCCGGGCAGTGGATTTCTACGAGCAGTACTTC. The chain couples TRBV5-1 to TRBJ2-7, with D uncertain. The CDR3 sequence is 13 residues long. The V and J ends lost 7 bases and 3 bases respectively, with 14 bases between them. Germline CDR1 SGHRS, CDR2 YFSETQ.

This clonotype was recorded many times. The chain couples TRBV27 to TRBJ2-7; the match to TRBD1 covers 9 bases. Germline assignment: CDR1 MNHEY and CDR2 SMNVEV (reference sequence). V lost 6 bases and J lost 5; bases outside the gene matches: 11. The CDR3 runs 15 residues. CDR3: CASRSPGTGTNEQYF. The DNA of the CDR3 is TGTGCCAGCAGGTCACCGGGGACAGGGACGAACGAGCAGTACTTC.

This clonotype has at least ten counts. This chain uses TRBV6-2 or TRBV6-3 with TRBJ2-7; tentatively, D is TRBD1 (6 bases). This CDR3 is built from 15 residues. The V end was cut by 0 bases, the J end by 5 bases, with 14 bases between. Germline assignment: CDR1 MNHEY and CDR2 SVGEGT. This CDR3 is CASSYSGRGLDEQYF. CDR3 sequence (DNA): TGTGCCAGCAGTTACTCTGGCAGGGGTCTCGACGAGCAGTACTTC.

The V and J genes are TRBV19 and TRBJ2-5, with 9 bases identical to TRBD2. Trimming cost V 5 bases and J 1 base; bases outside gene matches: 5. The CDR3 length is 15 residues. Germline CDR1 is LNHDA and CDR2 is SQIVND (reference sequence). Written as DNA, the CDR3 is TGTGCCAGTAGTTGGAGCGGGGGGACCCAAGAGACCCAGTACTTC. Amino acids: CASSWSGGTQETQYF.

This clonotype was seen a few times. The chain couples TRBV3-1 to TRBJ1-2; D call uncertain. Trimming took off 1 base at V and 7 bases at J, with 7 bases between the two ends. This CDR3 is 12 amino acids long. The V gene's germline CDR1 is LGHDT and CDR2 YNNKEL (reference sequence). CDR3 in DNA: TGTGCCAGCAGCCAAGGGGTACCTGGCTACACCTTC. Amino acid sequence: CASSQGVPGYTF.

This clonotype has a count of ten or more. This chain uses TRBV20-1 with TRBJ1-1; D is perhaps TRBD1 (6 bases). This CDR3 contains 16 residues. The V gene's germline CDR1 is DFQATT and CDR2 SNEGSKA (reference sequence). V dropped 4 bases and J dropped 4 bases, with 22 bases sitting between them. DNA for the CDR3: TGCAGTGCTATTGTTAGCGGGGGGCATGTAATCACTGAAGCTTTCTTT. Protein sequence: CSAIVSGGHVITEAFF.

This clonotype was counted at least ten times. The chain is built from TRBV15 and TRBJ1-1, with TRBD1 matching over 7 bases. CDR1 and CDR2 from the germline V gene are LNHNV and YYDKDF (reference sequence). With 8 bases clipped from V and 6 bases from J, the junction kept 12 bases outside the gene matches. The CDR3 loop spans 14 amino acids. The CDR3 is CATQRGQSFPEAFF. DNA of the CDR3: TGTGCCACCCAAAGGGGGCAGAGCTTCCCTGAAGCTTTCTTT.